The entry below describes one T cell receptor (beta chain). Its antigen is undetermined. PCR primers comprised 60 Vbeta and 13 Jbeta primers. TCRdb's table, derived via immunoSEQ multiplex PCR, lists solely in-frame clones and lacks some. Of 98,000 or so clones in the sample, more than 70% were seen once. This record belongs to a study of cytomegalovirus exposure and HLA in healthy donors. Overall study context: In terms of ancestry, the Caucasian-associated cluster contained roughly 80% of the approximately 380 genotyped donors.

Trimming removed 6 bases at V and 1 base at J, with 10 bases between. The CDR3 is made up of 14 amino acids. CDR1 is MNHEY, CDR2 SVGAGI, per germline. Study observations and caveats: Some TCR beta chains (more than 150 of them) were listed as cytomegalovirus-associated. Within the data, a cluster of highly shared sequence variants was likely a sequencing artifact.

V gene TRBV6-5 combines with J gene TRBJ2-4; D unresolved. Sequenced material: PBMCs. This clonotype was sampled from a female donor in good health and CMV-seronegative. The CDR3 DNA reads as TGTGCCAGCAGCCCCTTCTCTGCCAAAAACATTCAGTACTTC. This gives the protein CASSPFSAKNIQYF.